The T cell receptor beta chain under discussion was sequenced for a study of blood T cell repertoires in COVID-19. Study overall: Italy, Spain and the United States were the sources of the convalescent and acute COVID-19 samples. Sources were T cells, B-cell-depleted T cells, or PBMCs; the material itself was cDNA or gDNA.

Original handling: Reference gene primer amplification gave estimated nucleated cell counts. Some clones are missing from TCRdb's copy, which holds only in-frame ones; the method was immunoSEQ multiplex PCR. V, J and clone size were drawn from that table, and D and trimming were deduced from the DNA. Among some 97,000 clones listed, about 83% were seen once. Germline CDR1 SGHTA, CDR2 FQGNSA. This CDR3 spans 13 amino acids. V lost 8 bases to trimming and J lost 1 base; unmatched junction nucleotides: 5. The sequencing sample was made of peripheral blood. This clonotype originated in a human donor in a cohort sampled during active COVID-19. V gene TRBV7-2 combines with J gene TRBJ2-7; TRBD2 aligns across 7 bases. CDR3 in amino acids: CASGTTLSYEQYF. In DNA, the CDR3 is TGTGCCAGCGGGACTACCCTTTCCTACGAGCAGTACTTC.